A single sample is the source of the 27 T cell receptor beta chains below, sequenced in a study of tumor and adjacent non-tumor tissue in lung cancer. Three rounds of nested PCR, following a modified ARM-PCR protocol, produced the TCRbeta library. TCRdb analysed the multiplex PCR reads with MiXCR anew, one entry per CDR3 protein. The sample holds 130,000 or so distinct CDR3 sequences, 60% to 70% seen once. The template was RNA from unsorted bulk tissue. What was sequenced was lung tumor tissue. Source of these receptors: a man younger than 45 with non-small cell lung cancer.

Points on this clonotype: A much larger clone sits a single nucleotide away, making a read error possible. The chain combines TRBV20-1 with TRBJ1-6, with 7 nucleotides matching TRBD1. CDR3 length: 14 residues. Germline CDR1 reads DFQATT; CDR2 reads SNEGSKA (reference sequence). The V segment lost 6 bases and the J segment 9 bases; nucleotides outside the gene matches: 11. This CDR3 reads CSAEQTGRVSPLHF. The DNA of the CDR3 is TGCAGTGCGGAACAGACAGGGAGGGTTTCACCCCTCCACTTT.

This clonotype was seen at least ten times. The V and J genes are TRBV10-1 and TRBJ2-4; tentative D call: TRBD1 (6 bases). The V end was cut by 5 bases, the J end by 1 base, with 12 bases between. The CDR3 consists of 15 residues. Germline CDR1 and CDR2: WNHNN and SYGVQD (reference sequence). The CDR3 is CASSKGDRAKNIQYF. For the CDR3, the DNA is TGCGCCAGCAGTAAGGGGGATAGGGCCAAAAACATTCAGTACTTC.

With regard to this clonotype: A read error is possible here, since a much larger clone lies one base away. The gene calls are TRBV9 and TRBJ2-3, with 9 bases matching TRBD1. In germline, CDR1 is SGDLS, CDR2 YYNGEE. The CDR3 loop spans 16 amino acids. J gave up 4 bases and V 4 bases, and 10 bases lay outside the gene matches. The CDR3 loop reads CASSPLWGQGSDTQYF. CDR3 sequence (DNA): TGTGCCAGCAGCCCACTATGGGGACAGGGATCAGATACGCAGTATTTT.

Worth noting for this clonotype: A much larger clone is a single base away; this may be a read error. The chain links TRBV4-2 to TRBJ2-7; 7 bases match TRBD2. CDR3 length equals 15 residues. Germline V gene sequence: CDR1 LGHNA, CDR2 YNFKEQ. The CDR3 DNA is TGTGCCAGCAGCCAAGAAAGAGCGGGAAACTACGACCAGTACTTC. Its translation is CASSQERAGNYDQYF.

Comments on this clonotype: Possible read error: a much larger clone is one base away. The CDR3 carries no conserved terminal phenylalanine or tryptophan, so it likely arises from a read error. This CDR3 is CASSLDTAFGYTS. DNA of the CDR3: TGTGCCAGCAGCCTAGATACAGCGTTTGGCTACACCTCC. The chain has TRBV5-6 and TRBJ1-2; D gene unclear. The V end was cut by 4 bases, the J end by 7 bases, with 14 bases between. The V gene's germline CDR1 is SGHDT and CDR2 YYEEEE. CDR3 length equals 13 residues.

The count of this clonotype is one. This chain joins TRBV6-5 and TRBJ2-3; no clear D. Germline V gives CDR1 MNHEY, CDR2 SVGAGI. The CDR3 contains 12 residues. With 2 bases removed from V and 5 bases from J, the gap between germline ends came to 5 bases. The CDR3 protein is CASSYPGDTQYF. CDR3 coding DNA: TGTGCCAGCAGTTACCCTGGAGATACGCAGTATTTT.

With regard to this clonotype: No conserved phenylalanine or tryptophan is present at the end of the CDR3, so a read error is the likely explanation. The genes are TRBV29-1 and TRBJ2-3; perhaps TRBD1 as D (5 bases). The CDR3 loop spans 14 amino acids. Germline lookup yields CDR1 SQVTM and CDR2 ANQGSEA. The CDR3 here is CRSVLQGGPDTQYL. The CDR3 nucleotides read TGCAGGTCCGTCCTGCAGGGTGGTCCAGATACGCAGTATTTA.

V gene TRBV20-1 combines with J gene TRBJ2-7; TRBD2 agrees at 9 bases. Looked up from germline, CDR1 is DFQATT and CDR2 is SNEGSKA (reference sequence). This CDR3 comprises 16 residues. V gave up 3 bases and J gave up 6 bases; unmatched junction bases: 15. The CDR3 is CSASSVSGRVICEQYF. The CDR3 nucleotides read TGCAGTGCTAGTAGTGTTAGCGGGAGAGTAATCTGCGAGCAGTACTTC.

The table lists this clonotype with a few counts. This chain connects TRBV11-2 to TRBJ2-2, with D possibly TRBD1 on 5 matching bases. Germline V CDR1 and CDR2: SGHAT, FQNNGV. The CDR3 runs to 15 residues. V lost 4 bases and J lost 4, with 13 bases in between. The CDR3 bases are TGTGCCAGCAGCTCCTATGTGGACACCACCGGGGAGCTGTTTTTT. Protein product: CASSSYVDTTGELFF. The full variable domain, rest sourced from reference TRBV11-2 and TRBJ2-2, is EAGVAQSPRYKIIEKRQSVAFWCNPISGHATLYWYQQILGQGPKLLIQFQNNGVVDDSQLPKDRFSAERLKGVDSTLKIQPAKLEDSAVYLCASSSYVDTTGELFFGEGSRLTVL.

Points on this clonotype: Compared with germline, one end of the junction differs, possibly owing to a read error. This rearrangement joins TRBV5-4 to TRBJ2-7, with TRBD2 as a possible D gene (6 bases). The CDR3 is made up of 14 amino acids. Germline assignment: CDR1 SGHNT and CDR2 YYREEE (reference sequence). CDR3 coding DNA: TGTGCCAGCAGCTCCTGGACCTTGTCGGGGGAGCACTATTTC. Translated: CASSSWTLSGEHYF.

Points on this clonotype: In this CDR3 the conserved last residue, phenylalanine or tryptophan, is missing, so a read error is likely. The DNA is omitted, as the CDR3 cannot be located on it reliably, and the CDR3 follows TCRdb's listing. This chain uses TRBV11-2 with TRBJ2-7; whether TRBD1, the table's D call, matches the DNA was not checked. The CDR3 contains 11 residues when both ends are counted. The germline V gene encodes CDR1 SGHAT and CDR2 FQNNGV. The CDR3 sequence is CASNVDRAEVI.

In the case of this clonotype: A read error may be the cause here, since a much bigger clone is one base away. The chain has TRBV12-3 or TRBV12-4 and TRBJ2-1; D remains unclear. This CDR3 contains 13 residues. For the CDR3, the DNA is TGTGCCAGCGGTTTTCAGGAGACATATGAGCAGTTCTTC. Translating it yields CASGFQETYEQFF.

Many counts were recorded for this clonotype. The genes are TRBV12-3 or TRBV12-4 and TRBJ2-1; perhaps D is TRBD1 or TRBD2 (5 bases each). The CDR3 consists of 11 residues. V shed 6 bases and J shed 10 bases, with 10 bases lying between them. The CDR3 DNA reads as TGTGCCAGCAGGCTACGGGACGAGCAGTTCTTC. This codes for CASRLRDEQFF.

Only a few counts were recorded for this clonotype. The chain uses TRBV24-1 and TRBJ2-5; possibly TRBD1 for D (6 bases). CDR3 length equals 14 residues. V lost 4 bases to trimming and J lost 4 bases, with 12 bases between them. Germline lookup yields CDR1 KGHDR and CDR2 SFDVKD. CDR3 protein: CATSDNREPETQYF. The CDR3 nucleotides are TGTGCCACCAGTGACAACAGGGAACCAGAGACCCAGTACTTC.

A word on this clonotype: The CDR3 end shows no conserved phenylalanine or tryptophan, and so a read error is likely. The chain links TRBV12-3 or TRBV12-4 to TRBJ1-1, with TRBD1 matching over 7 bases. The V gene end was trimmed by 3 bases and the J gene end by 6 bases; junction bases not matched to a gene: 1. The CDR3 has 12 amino acids. As DNA, the CDR3 is TGTGCCAGCAGTTTCGGACAGGCTGAAGCTTTCTCC. Protein: CASSFGQAEAFS.

This clonotype was recorded once. Germline and junction disagree at one end, which may indicate a read error. The chain carries TRBV4-1 and TRBJ1-5; D unclear. The germline V gene has CDR1 MGHRA and CDR2 YSYEKL. The CDR3 has 15 amino acids. CDR3 in amino acids: CASSQDWLSNQPQHF. The CDR3 region has the DNA TGCGCCAGCAGTCAAGATTGGCTTAGTAATCAGCCCCAGCATTTT.

This sequence joins TRBV20-1 and TRBJ2-2; possible D gene TRBD2, 6 bases. CDR1 and CDR2 from the germline V gene are DFQATT and SNEGSKA (reference sequence). The V and J ends lost 0 bases and 3 bases respectively, with 11 bases between them. This CDR3 has 15 residues. CDR3 in DNA: TGCAGTGCTAGAGACCTAACGGGAGACACCGGGGAGCTGTTTTTT. Amino acid sequence: CSARDLTGDTGELFF.

As regards this clonotype: A much larger clone differs from this one at a single base, so this may be a read error. This chain connects TRBV29-1 to TRBJ2-3; TRBD2 might be the D (6 bases). The germline gives CDR1 SQVTM, CDR2 ANQGSEA. The ends were cut back, 5 bases at V and 0 bases at J, with 12 bases in the middle. The CDR3 is made up of 14 amino acids. The CDR3 sequence is CSVMTSPSTDTQYF. The DNA for the CDR3 is TGCAGCGTTATGACTAGTCCTAGCACAGATACGCAGTATTTT.

The table lists this clonotype with a few counts. This chain links TRBV5-6 with TRBJ1-1; maybe TRBD1 (5 bases). The V and J ends lost 0 bases and 7 bases respectively, with 13 bases between them. This CDR3 is built from 14 residues. Germline CDR1 reads SGHDT; CDR2 reads YYEEEE. The CDR3 nucleotides are TGTGCCAGCAGCTTGGGGTTTGATGACAGTGAAGCTTTCTTT. Residues: CASSLGFDDSEAFF.

This sequence joins TRBV4-1 and TRBJ2-5; maybe TRBD1 (6 bases). Germline CDR1 reads MGHRA; CDR2 reads YSYEKL. The CDR3 runs to 16 residues. The CDR3 here is CTISQGTGISQETQYF. The CDR3 DNA sequence: TGCACCATCAGTCAGGGAACAGGGATCTCACAAGAGACCCAGTACTTC.

This clonotype was seen more than once but under ten times. This chain links TRBV5-1 with TRBJ2-1; 7 positions match TRBD2. Looked up from germline, CDR1 is SGHRS and CDR2 is YFSETQ. The CDR3 consists of 16 residues. V was clipped by 4 bases and J by 9 bases; unmatched bases: 16. In DNA, the CDR3 is TGCGCCAGCAGCCCTAGTGGACTAGAAGCGGTCGGTGAGCAGTTCTTC. Its protein is CASSPSGLEAVGEQFF.

There are many counts of this clonotype. The V call is TRBV12-3 or TRBV12-4, the J call TRBJ2-7; D unresolved. The V end lost 2 bases, the J end lost 1 base, and 3 bases lay between the germline ends. The CDR3 contains 12 residues. The CDR3 nucleotides are TGTGCCAGCAGTTTAATGTCCTACGAGCAGTACTTC. Translating it yields CASSLMSYEQYF.

About this clonotype: Given a much more abundant clone one base away, this may be a read error. The chain joins TRBV7-9 to TRBJ1-1; D gene uncertain. CDR3 length equals 13 residues. Germline V gives CDR1 SEHNR, CDR2 FQNEAQ (reference sequence). The CDR3 DNA reads as TGTGCCAGCAACTTAGTACAGAACACTGAAGCTTTCTTT. This encodes CASNLVQNTEAFF.

The J gene is TRBJ2-5, the V gene TRBV5-1, with 7 nucleotides matching TRBD2. The CDR3 is 14 residues long. V gave up 4 bases and J gave up 2 bases; unmatched junction bases: 5. The germline gives CDR1 SGHRS, CDR2 YFSETQ. CDR3 residues: CASSPGLDQETQYF. Here the CDR3 DNA reads TGCGCCAGCAGCCCCGGACTAGATCAAGAGACCCAGTACTTC.

Of note for this clonotype: A much bigger clone sits one base away, suggesting this may be a read error. This chain links TRBV12-3 or TRBV12-4 with TRBJ1-5; D call uncertain. There are 12 residues in the CDR3. The CDR3 sequence: CASSLTNQPRHF. The CDR3 coding sequence is TGTGCCAGCAGTTTGACAAATCAGCCCCGGCATTTT.

Of note for this clonotype: One junction end does not reproduce the germline sequence, and a read error may be involved. The chain employs TRBV29-1 and TRBJ2-2; D possibly corresponds to TRBD1 (7 bases). The CDR3 covers 12 residues. CDR1 and CDR2 (germline): SQVTM, ANQGSEA. The CDR3 loop reads CGVGQVGGELLF. CDR3 coding DNA: TGCGGCGTTGGACAGGTCGGCGGGGAGCTGTTGTTT.

A note on this clonotype: This clone may be a read error of a much larger clone one base away. The CDR3 DNA sequence: TGTGCCAGCAGTCACTCGAGAGCCACTGAAGCTTTCTTT. It translates to CASSHSRATEAFF. V gene TRBV6-2 or TRBV6-3 combines with J gene TRBJ1-1; D gene unclear. The CDR3 sequence is 13 residues long. In germline, CDR1 is MNHEY, CDR2 SVGEGT.